Following are 28 T cell receptor beta chains from one sample sequenced in a study of vaccination and CD4 T cells after COVID-19. Sequenced with the Oncomine TCR Beta short-read assay was DNA taken from cultured CD4+ T cells. TCRdb independently ran MiXCR on the PCR reads; one entry per CDR3 protein. The data contain several thousand distinct CDR3 sequences, 60% to 80% of them singletons. Indicated treatment: 10-day PBMC culture with coronavirus spike peptide pools or control peptides (ViraFEST assay). Their antigens remain unidentified. The sequencing used cultured CD4+ T cells from blood, collected after SARS-CoV-2 vaccination. The receptors were sampled from a human donor with COVID-19.

The CDR3 DNA sequence: TGTGCCAGCAGTGGGGACAGCTCTGGAAACACCATATATTTT. Protein product: CASSGDSSGNTIYF. The V call is TRBV2, the J call TRBJ1-3; 7 positions agree with TRBD1. Trimming removed 4 bases from V and 0 bases from J; junction bases left unmatched: 0. This CDR3 region has 14 residues. Germline V gene lookup returns CDR1 SNHLY and CDR2 FYNNEI.

V usage is TRBV11-3 and J usage is TRBJ2-7; D remains unclear. Germline V gene sequence: CDR1 SGHNT, CDR2 YENEEA. This CDR3 comprises 13 residues. Trimming took 2 bases from V and 7 from J, leaving 12 bases between them. The CDR3 here is CASSLRAPDEQYF. DNA of the CDR3: TGTGCCAGCAGCTTAAGGGCCCCCGATGAGCAGTACTTC.

The chain joins TRBV7-2 to TRBJ1-5; tentatively, D is TRBD1 (5 bases). The CDR3 length is 14 residues. Germline V gene lookup returns CDR1 SGHTA and CDR2 FQGNSA. The germline V and J ends were trimmed by 4 bases and 6 bases, with 13 bases remaining between them. CDR3 DNA sequence: TGTGCCAGCAGCTCCAGTCGAGGGGTTCAGCCCCAGCATTTT. Residues: CASSSSRGVQPQHF.

The chain links TRBV6-1 to TRBJ1-5, with 8 bases matching TRBD1. Germline V gene data show CDR1 as MNHNS and CDR2 as SASEGT. With V trimmed by 7 bases and J by 1 base, 9 bases remained unmatched. This CDR3 region has 16 residues. CDR3 region: CASTQDRVGSNQPQHF. CDR3 nucleotides: TGTGCCAGCACCCAGGACAGGGTGGGAAGCAATCAGCCCCAGCATTTT.

CDR3 in DNA: TGTGCCAGCAGTTATCCGGGACAATCACCCCTCCACTTT. It encodes CASSYPGQSPLHF. The V call is TRBV6-5, the J call TRBJ1-6; D perhaps matches TRBD1 (6 bases). This CDR3 has 13 residues. The V gene's germline CDR1 is MNHEY and CDR2 SVGAGI. Trimming took off 3 bases at V and 10 bases at J, with 10 bases between the two ends.

The chain combines TRBV20-1 with TRBJ1-5, with TRBD1 matching 8 bases. After removal of 4 bases from V and 7 bases from J, the junction contained 9 bases not matched to a gene. The CDR3 has 14 amino acids. CDR1 is DFQATT and CDR2 is SNEGSKA in the germline V gene (reference sequence). The CDR3 DNA reads as TGCAGTGCTACAGGGGGCGTTAGGGGCCAGCCCCAGCATTTT. It is translated as CSATGGVRGQPQHF.

The J gene is TRBJ2-7, the V gene TRBV11-1; 10 bases are a match to TRBD1. V lost 5 bases, J lost 5 bases, and 12 bases stayed unmatched. Germline values: CDR1 SGHAT, CDR2 FQDESV (reference sequence). This CDR3 is built from 16 residues. CDR3 nucleotides: TGTGCCAGCAGCCCCTCGCGGGACAGGGGAAAGGACGAGCAGTACTTC. Amino acids: CASSPSRDRGKDEQYF.

The chain combines TRBV6-1 with TRBJ1-5, with 11 bases lining up with TRBD1. The CDR3 contains 14 residues. Trimming removed 5 bases from V and 5 bases from J; junction bases left unmatched: 2. CDR1 MNHNS and CDR2 SASEGT come from the germline V gene. The CDR3 loop reads CASSRTGGDQPQHF. CDR3 sequence (DNA): TGTGCCAGCAGTAGGACAGGGGGCGATCAGCCCCAGCATTTT.

The chain employs TRBV11-1 and TRBJ1-2, with 7 positions matching TRBD1. The V segment lost 5 bases and the J segment 8 bases; nucleotides outside the gene matches: 5. The length of the CDR3 is 12 residues. CDR1 SGHAT and CDR2 FQDESV come from the germline V gene (reference sequence). CDR3 loop: CASSRGGGGYTF. The CDR3 DNA follows: TGTGCCAGCAGCCGAGGAGGGGGCGGCTACACCTTC. Based on the CDR3 plus reference TRBV11-1 and TRBJ1-2, the full variable domain is EAEVAQSPRYKITEKSQAVAFWCDPISGHATLYWYRQILGQGPELLVQFQDESVVDDSQLPKDRFSAERLKGVDSTLKIQPAELGDSAMYLCASSRGGGGYTFGSGTRLTVV.

The CDR3 nucleotides read TGTGCCAGCACCGAACCGTGGCTGAAGATGTACAATGAGCAGTTCTTC. Protein product: CASTEPWLKMYNEQFF. V gene TRBV21-1 combines with J gene TRBJ2-1. TRBV21-1 is termed a pseudogene. The CDR3 is 16 residues long.

In its sample, this clonotype was seen once. V and J are TRBV29-1 and TRBJ2-3; D might be TRBD1 (7 bases). Germline V CDR1 and CDR2: SQVTM, ANQGSEA. The CDR3 covers 14 residues. The V end lost 4 bases, the J end lost 0 bases, and 11 bases lay between the germline ends. The CDR3 sequence is CSVVTGTSTDTQYF. CDR3 coding DNA: TGCAGCGTTGTGACAGGGACTAGCACAGATACGCAGTATTTT.

This clonotype has just a few counts. The chain recombines TRBV15 with TRBJ1-6; D remains ambiguous. From germline, CDR1 is LNHNV and CDR2 YYDKDF (reference sequence). The length of the CDR3 is 15 residues. V lost 0 bases and J lost 10, with 13 bases in between. Written as DNA, the CDR3 is TGTGCCACCAGCAGAGATTGGGAGAATGGGTCACCCCTCCACTTT. As protein: CATSRDWENGSPLHF.

This chain uses TRBV6-1 with TRBJ1-6; TRBD1 is a possible D gene (5 bases). Between the trimmed V and J ends, which lost 10 bases and 3 bases, there was a span of 13 bases. This CDR3 region has 14 residues. Germline-derived CDR1 and CDR2 are MNHNS and SASEGT. DNA of the CDR3: TGTGCCACCTGGGACGTTTACTATAATTCACCCCTCCACTTT. It encodes CATWDVYYNSPLHF.

This chain joins TRBV7-9 and TRBJ2-1; D not certain. With 1 base removed from V and 1 base from J, the gap between germline ends came to 5 bases. This CDR3 spans 14 amino acids. The germline CDR1 and CDR2 sequences are SEHNR and FQNEAQ (reference sequence). For the CDR3, the DNA is TGTGCCAGCAGCTTAGTGGGTTCCTACAATGAGCAGTTCTTC. Its translation: CASSLVGSYNEQFF.

The J gene is TRBJ2-5, the V gene TRBV5-4; TRBD1 might be the D (7 bases). V was clipped by 4 bases and J by 5 bases, with 21 bases between them. The CDR3 runs to 16 residues. Germline CDR1 reads SGHNT; CDR2 reads YYREEE (reference sequence). The CDR3, as DNA: TGTGCCAGCAGCCCGGGCCGGGCAGGGGGGCGGGAGACCCAGTACTTC. Protein sequence: CASSPGRAGGRETQYF. Variable domain in full (rest from reference TRBV5-4 and TRBJ2-5): ETGVTQSPTHLIKTRGQQVTLRCSSQSGHNTVSWYQQALGQGPQFIFQYYREEENGRGNFPPRFSGLQFPNYSSELNVNALELDDSALYLCASSPGRAGGRETQYFGPGTRLLVL.

CDR3 protein: CASSKGGYQETQYF. In DNA form, the CDR3 reads TGTGCCAGCAGCAAGGGGGGGTACCAAGAGACCCAGTACTTC. The chain recombines TRBV6-2 or TRBV6-3 with TRBJ2-5; tentatively, D is TRBD2 (7 bases). Germline CDR1 is MNHEY and CDR2 is SVGEGT. The V gene lost 6 bases and the J gene lost 0 bases, with 11 bases spanning the gap. The CDR3 loop spans 14 amino acids.

This clonotype was observed a few times. V and J are TRBV6-1 and TRBJ2-5; 8 nucleotides match TRBD1. The CDR3 spans 16 residues. CDR1 is MNHNS, CDR2 SASEGT, per germline. With 3 bases clipped from V and 1 base from J, the junction kept 7 bases outside the gene matches. CDR3 sequence (DNA): TGTGCCAGCAGTGAGGTGACAGGGGCTCTCCAAGAGACCCAGTACTTC. Translation: CASSEVTGALQETQYF.

This rearrangement joins TRBV27 to TRBJ1-5, with 7 bases fitting TRBD1. With 3 bases clipped from V and 2 bases from J, the junction kept 4 bases outside the gene matches. The CDR3 consists of 15 residues. Germline CDR1 and CDR2: MNHEY and SMNVEV (reference sequence). The CDR3 sequence is CASSFNGQGNQPQHF. The CDR3, as DNA: TGTGCCAGCAGTTTTAACGGACAGGGCAATCAGCCCCAGCATTTT.

This chain links TRBV27 with TRBJ2-7; the D gene is possibly TRBD1 (6 bases). The CDR3 totals 14 residues. Germline CDR1 is MNHEY and CDR2 is SMNVEV (reference sequence). Between the trimmed V and J ends, which lost 3 bases and 3 bases, there was a span of 12 bases. The CDR3 here is CASSFGDKVYEQYF. The CDR3 bases are TGTGCCAGCAGTTTCGGGGACAAAGTCTACGAGCAGTACTTC.

The chain combines TRBV20-1 with TRBJ2-3, with D perhaps matching TRBD2 (6 bases). CDR1 is DFQATT and CDR2 is SNEGSKA in the germline V gene (reference sequence). V shed 4 bases and J shed 3 bases, with 11 bases lying between them. CDR3 size: 13 residues. CDR3 loop: CSATISGTDTQYF. The CDR3 coding sequence is TGCAGTGCTACCATTAGCGGTACAGATACGCAGTATTTT.

The V and J genes are TRBV20-1 and TRBJ1-5, with D unclear. The length of the CDR3 is 14 residues. The germline gives CDR1 DFQATT, CDR2 SNEGSKA (reference sequence). Trimming took off 6 bases at V and 4 bases at J, with 16 bases between the two ends. The CDR3, as DNA: TGCAGTGCCCAAGGAAGAACTATTAATCAGCCCCAGCATTTT. Residues: CSAQGRTINQPQHF.

The sample holds a few counts of this clonotype. The chain carries TRBV11-2 and TRBJ1-5, with a possible D match to TRBD1 (5 bases). Germline CDR1 reads SGHAT; CDR2 reads FQNNGV. The CDR3 has 13 residues. Between the trimmed V and J ends, which lost 5 bases and 4 bases, there was a span of 9 bases. This CDR3 is CASSTDRNQPQHF. The CDR3 DNA follows: TGTGCCAGCAGCACCGACAGAAATCAGCCCCAGCATTTT.

The chain links TRBV4-2 to TRBJ2-7; D is unclear. The CDR3 consists of 14 residues. Trimming left V 4 bases short and J 2 bases short, with 12 bases between. The germline CDR1 and CDR2 sequences are LGHNA and YNFKEQ. The CDR3 region is CASSLGRGAYEQYF. In DNA, the CDR3 is TGTGCCAGCAGCCTCGGCAGAGGAGCCTACGAGCAGTACTTC.

V gene TRBV20-1 combines with J gene TRBJ1-2; 10 bases agree with TRBD1. CDR3 size: 14 residues. V dropped 6 bases and J dropped 2; count of bases not matched to a gene: 6. Germline V lookup: CDR1 DFQATT, CDR2 SNEGSKA (reference sequence). In DNA, the CDR3 is TGCAGTGCCACGACAGGGGGCGGAAACTATGGCTACACCTTC. Its translation is CSATTGGGNYGYTF.

CDR3 residues: CASSPDRYSNQPQHF. The CDR3 bases are TGTGCCAGCAGTCCAGACAGATATAGCAATCAGCCCCAGCATTTT. This sequence joins TRBV6-1 and TRBJ1-5; D might be TRBD1 (5 bases). The V end was cut by 5 bases, the J end by 0 bases, with 11 bases between. There are 15 residues in the CDR3. The germline gives CDR1 MNHNS, CDR2 SASEGT.

The rearrangement uses TRBV28 and TRBJ1-1, with D uncertain. The CDR3 loop spans 14 amino acids. Trimming left V 3 bases short and J 1 base short, with 9 bases between. From germline, CDR1 is MDHEN and CDR2 SYDVKM. The DNA for the CDR3 is TGTGCCAGCAGTTTCCCACAGAGGAACACTGAAGCTTTCTTT. This codes for CASSFPQRNTEAFF. The whole variable domain, remainder taken from reference TRBV28 and TRBJ1-1, is DVKVTQSSRYLVKRTGEKVFLECVQDMDHENMFWYRQDPGLGLRLIYFSYDVKMKEKGDIPEGYSVSREKKERFSLILESASTNQTSMYLCASSFPQRNTEAFFGQGTRLTVV.

A few counts support this clonotype. The chain employs TRBV6-1 and TRBJ1-6; 8 bases align to TRBD1. The CDR3 contains 15 residues. Germline loops: CDR1 MNHNS, CDR2 SASEGT. The V segment lost 6 bases and the J segment 9 bases; nucleotides outside the gene matches: 10. CDR3 nucleotides: TGTGCCAGCAGCCTAAGGGGACAGGTTGTTTCACCCCTCCACTTT. Translating it yields CASSLRGQVVSPLHF.

This clonotype was seen more than once but under ten times. The chain carries TRBV20-1 and TRBJ1-5; D ambiguous. Trimming cost V 8 bases and J 4 bases, with 18 bases left between them. The CDR3 consists of 14 residues. From germline, CDR1 is DFQATT and CDR2 SNEGSKA (reference sequence). CDR3 sequence: CSSLSGSQNQPQHF. The CDR3 coding sequence is TGCAGTTCGTTGAGCGGGTCGCAGAATCAGCCCCAGCATTTT.